These 21 T cell receptor beta chains originate from one sample sequenced in a study of T cells after yellow fever vaccination. TCRdb processed the 5' RACE reads anew with MiXCR; each CDR3 protein has one entry. This sample has 60,000 to 95,000 distinct CDR3 sequences, with around 7.8% found just once. Source: CD8+ T cells sorted from PBMCs, taken more than 8 days after the first yellow fever vaccination. The receptors derive from a man aged 18-30 years who received the YFV17D yellow fever vaccine.

The chain is built from TRBV4-2 and TRBJ1-1; D gene unclear. The V gene lost 4 bases and the J gene lost 1 base, with 13 bases spanning the gap. CDR1 and CDR2 (germline): LGHNA, YNFKEQ. CDR3 length: 15 residues. The chain's CDR3 is CASSRLDTGNTEAFF. For the CDR3, the DNA is TGTGCCAGCAGCCGATTAGACACGGGGAACACTGAAGCTTTCTTT.

This clonotype was seen ten or more times. This sequence joins TRBV7-2 and TRBJ2-7, with a weak D call TRBD1 (6 bases). This CDR3 is built from 13 residues. Trimming cost V 5 bases and J 2 bases, with 10 bases left between them. Germline-derived CDR1 and CDR2 are SGHTA and FQGNSA. In DNA form, the CDR3 reads TGTGCCAGCAGCAGGACAGATACCTACGAGCAGTACTTC. Residues: CASSRTDTYEQYF.

This clonotype turned up a few times. The chain employs TRBV4-1 and TRBJ1-4; tentatively, D is TRBD1 (5 bases). This CDR3 spans 14 amino acids. CDR1 is MGHRA, CDR2 YSYEKL, per germline. V lost 1 base, J lost 3 bases, and 6 bases lay in between. The CDR3, as DNA: TGCGCCAGCAGCCAAGGGGGGGCTAATGAAAAACTGTTTTTT. It yields the protein CASSQGGANEKLFF.

This chain connects TRBV7-9 to TRBJ2-7; 8 bases fit TRBD2. The CDR3 length is 13 residues. CDR1 SEHNR and CDR2 FQNEAQ come from the germline V gene (reference sequence). V shed 5 bases and J 7 bases; nucleotides not matched to a gene: 7. CDR3 sequence reads: CASSPSGSGEQYF. The CDR3 DNA reads as TGTGCCAGCAGCCCTAGCGGGTCCGGGGAGCAGTACTTC.

The chain has TRBV2 and TRBJ1-6; the D gene is possibly TRBD1 (5 bases). Between the trimmed V and J ends, which lost 7 bases and 10 bases, there was a span of 17 bases. This CDR3 contains 14 residues. CDR1 is SNHLY and CDR2 is FYNNEI in the germline V gene. The chain's CDR3 is CASTEGTGDSPLHF. The CDR3 DNA reads as TGTGCCAGCACGGAGGGGACCGGTGACTCACCCCTCCACTTT.

This clonotype was recorded at least ten times. The rearrangement links TRBV29-1 to TRBJ2-1; maybe TRBD2 (5 bases). V was cut by 3 bases and J by 6 bases, with 6 bases left in between. Germline V gene sequence: CDR1 SQVTM, CDR2 ANQGSEA. The CDR3 totals 11 residues. The CDR3 loop is CSVEAGNEQFF. DNA for the CDR3: TGCAGCGTTGAGGCGGGCAATGAGCAGTTCTTC.

This clonotype came up many times. The CDR3 sequence: CASTRTGDYYGYTF. In DNA, the CDR3 is TGTGCCAGTACCCGAACAGGGGACTACTATGGCTACACCTTC. The V call is TRBV19, the J call TRBJ1-2, with 7 bases matching TRBD1. The germline V gene has CDR1 LNHDA and CDR2 SQIVND (reference sequence). The V segment lost 7 bases and the J segment 3 bases; nucleotides outside the gene matches: 8. This CDR3 region has 14 residues.

This clonotype was observed at least ten times. V gene TRBV12-3 or TRBV12-4 combines with J gene TRBJ2-1; no clear D. The CDR3 is 11 residues long. V was shortened by 6 bases and J by 7 bases, with 7 bases between the two germline ends. CDR3 bases: TGTGCCAGCAGAGAGCGAAATGAGCAGTTCTTC. Encoded protein: CASRERNEQFF.

This chain links TRBV9 with TRBJ1-3; D might be TRBD1 (5 bases). CDR3 length equals 16 residues. V lost 4 bases to trimming and J lost 2 bases, with 16 bases between them. Germline V gene lookup returns CDR1 SGDLS and CDR2 YYNGEE. CDR3 bases: TGTGCCAGCAGCTCAACGATGGCAGGGACTGGAAACACCATATATTTT. It codes for CASSSTMAGTGNTIYF.

In this sample, this clonotype turned up many times. The chain employs TRBV6-1 and TRBJ2-5, with TRBD2 matching over 11 bases. The CDR3 extends over 15 amino acids. Trimming at V came to 6 bases and at J to 2 bases, leaving 5 bases not matched to a gene. Germline V gives CDR1 MNHNS, CDR2 SASEGT. The CDR3, as DNA: TGTGCCAGCAGCCCACTAGCGGGGGATCAAGAGACCCAGTACTTC. It is translated as CASSPLAGDQETQYF.

In its sample, this clonotype was seen many times. This chain joins TRBV5-5 and TRBJ2-1; TRBD1 is a possible D gene (6 bases). The germline gives CDR1 SGHKS, CDR2 YYEKEE (reference sequence). Between the trimmed V and J ends, which lost 4 bases and 0 bases, there was a span of 14 bases. The CDR3 loop spans 16 amino acids. The CDR3 spells CASSPPGAASYNEQFF. In DNA, the CDR3 is TGTGCCAGCAGCCCTCCAGGGGCCGCCTCCTACAATGAGCAGTTCTTC.

There are many counts of this clonotype. The chain employs TRBV29-1 and TRBJ2-1; D is uncertain. Germline assignment: CDR1 SQVTM and CDR2 ANQGSEA. The germline V and J ends were trimmed by 4 bases and 0 bases, with 10 bases remaining between them. The CDR3 is 14 amino acids. The CDR3 region has the DNA TGCAGCGTTGTTAGGGTAAACTCCTACAATGAGCAGTTCTTC. Translated, it gives CSVVRVNSYNEQFF.

The V and J genes are TRBV24-1 and TRBJ1-5; 9 bases fit TRBD1. Unmatched junction bases numbered 3, after V lost 2 bases and J lost 2 bases. The CDR3 covers 16 residues. Germline CDR1 reads KGHDR; CDR2 reads SFDVKD. The CDR3 DNA follows: TGTGCCACCAGTGATTCGACAGGGGGAGGCAATCAGCCCCAGCATTTT. Translation: CATSDSTGGGNQPQHF.

CDR3 coding DNA: TGTGCCAGCAGCTCGGACGGCAACTATGGCTACACCTTC. Residues: CASSSDGNYGYTF. This rearrangement joins TRBV7-2 to TRBJ1-2; D uncertain. Germline CDR1 reads SGHTA; CDR2 reads FQGNSA. The CDR3 is 13 amino acids. Trimming took off 4 bases at V and 2 bases at J, with 8 bases between the two ends.

This clonotype was counted a few times. This chain links TRBV4-3 with TRBJ2-2, with a tentative D call TRBD2 (5 bases). Per germline, CDR1 LGHNA and CDR2 YSLEER. The CDR3 is 17 residues long. With 0 bases removed from V and 0 bases from J, the gap between germline ends came to 11 bases. The CDR3 loop reads CASSQDRRGTNTGELFF. In DNA, the CDR3 is TGCGCCAGCAGCCAAGATAGACGGGGAACGAACACCGGGGAGCTGTTTTTT.

This clonotype was counted ten times or more. The CDR3 loop is CASSQDGDGRAGELFF. In DNA, the CDR3 is TGCGCCAGCAGCCAAGATGGGGACGGACGGGCCGGGGAGCTGTTTTTT. The rearrangement joins TRBV4-1 to TRBJ2-2, with D possibly being TRBD1 or TRBD2 (5 bases each). Trimming removed 0 bases from V and 6 bases from J, with 14 bases in between. CDR1 and CDR2 from the germline V gene are MGHRA and YSYEKL. The CDR3 covers 16 residues.

This sequence joins TRBV18 and TRBJ2-7; 11 bases align to TRBD1. Germline assignment: CDR1 KGHSH and CDR2 LQKENI. Trimming at V came to 1 base and at J to 3 bases, leaving 2 bases not matched to a gene. The CDR3 sequence is 15 residues long. CDR3 protein: CASSPLGTGGYEQYF. The CDR3 DNA sequence: TGTGCCAGCTCACCACTTGGGACAGGGGGCTACGAGCAGTACTTC.

This clonotype appeared a few times. This chain connects TRBV7-8 to TRBJ1-6, with 11 bases fitting TRBD1. After removal of 6 bases from V and 10 bases from J, the junction contained 8 bases not matched to a gene. CDR3 length equals 15 residues. CDR1 is SGHVS, CDR2 FQNEAQ, per germline. The CDR3 DNA reads TGTGCCAGCAGGGCCCCCGGGACAGGGGGGTCACCCCTCCACTTT. Residues: CASRAPGTGGSPLHF.

This clonotype has a count of ten or more. The V and J genes are TRBV13 and TRBJ2-7; TRBD2 might be the D (6 bases). There are 13 residues in the CDR3. Germline CDR1 PRHDT, CDR2 FYEKMQ (reference sequence). V was shortened by 0 bases and J by 4 bases, with 7 bases between the two germline ends. The CDR3 nucleotides read TGTGCCAGCAGCTTAGGGGGGGGTTACGAGCAGTACGTC. Protein sequence: CASSLGGGYEQYV.

This clonotype was seen at least ten times. The chain's CDR3 is CASSLRLFSYEQYF. As DNA, the CDR3 is TGTGCCAGCAGCCTCCGGTTATTCTCCTACGAGCAGTACTTC. The J gene is TRBJ2-7, the V gene TRBV5-5; D not resolved. V gave up 4 bases and J gave up 0 bases, with 11 bases separating them. From germline, CDR1 is SGHKS and CDR2 YYEKEE (reference sequence). This CDR3 is built from 14 residues. The full variable domain, completed using reference TRBV5-5 and TRBJ2-7, is DAGVTQSPTHLIKTRGQQVTLRCSPISGHKSVSWYQQVLGQGPQFIFQYYEKEERGRGNFPDRFSARQFPNYSSELNVNALLLGDSALYLCASSLRLFSYEQYFGPGTRLTVT.

This clonotype was recorded many times. J is TRBJ2-1 and V is TRBV5-1; possible D gene TRBD2, 6 bases. CDR1 is SGHRS, CDR2 YFSETQ, per germline. CDR3 size: 22 residues. The V end was cut by 1 base, the J end by 0 bases, with 29 bases between. CDR3 in amino acids: CASSLRGYQSRTLITSYNEQFF. The DNA of the CDR3 is TGCGCCAGCAGCTTGCGGGGGTATCAATCCCGTACTCTCATTACCTCCTACAATGAGCAGTTCTTC.